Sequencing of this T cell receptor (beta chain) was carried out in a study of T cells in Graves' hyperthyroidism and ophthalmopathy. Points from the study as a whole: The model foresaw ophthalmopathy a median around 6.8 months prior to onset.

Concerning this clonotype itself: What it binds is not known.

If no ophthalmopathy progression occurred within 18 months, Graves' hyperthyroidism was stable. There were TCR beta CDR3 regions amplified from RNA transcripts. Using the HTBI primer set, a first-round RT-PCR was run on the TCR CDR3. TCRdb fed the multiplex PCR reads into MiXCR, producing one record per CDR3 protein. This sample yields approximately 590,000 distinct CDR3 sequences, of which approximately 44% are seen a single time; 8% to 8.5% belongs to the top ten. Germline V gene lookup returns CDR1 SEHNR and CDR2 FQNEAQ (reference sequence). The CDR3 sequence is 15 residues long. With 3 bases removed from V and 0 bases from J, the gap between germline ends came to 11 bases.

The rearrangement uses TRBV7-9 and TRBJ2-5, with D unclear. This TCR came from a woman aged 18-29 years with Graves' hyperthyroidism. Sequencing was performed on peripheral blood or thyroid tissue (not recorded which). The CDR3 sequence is CASSLGWRNQETQYF. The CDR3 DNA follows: TGTGCCAGCAGCTTGGGGTGGCGTAACCAAGAGACCCAGTACTTC. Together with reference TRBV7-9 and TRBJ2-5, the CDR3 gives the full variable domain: DTGVSQNPRHKITKRGQNVTFRCDPISEHNRLYWYRQTLGQGPEFLTYFQNEAQLEKSRLLSDRFSAERPKGSFSTLEIQRTEQGDSAMYLCASSLGWRNQETQYFGPGTRLLVL.